Included here is one T cell receptor (beta chain) sequence, with context. The sample contains more than one DNA sequence encoding this CDR3. The data were taken from a study of shared clonotypes between healthy human individuals. Data came from immunoSEQ multiplex PCR; TCRdb stores just in-frame clones and leaves some out. Here the sample spans over a million clones, roughly 75% being singletons. The donor population consisted of healthy HIV-negative adults with no recent acute infections or vaccinations. From CD4+ cells came CD45RA+ naive and CD45RA-negative memory subsets. The V gene's germline CDR1 is SGHRS and CDR2 YFSETQ. This CDR3 is 14 amino acids long. V was clipped by 0 bases and J by 3 bases, with 4 bases between them.

The TCR originated in a man between 18 and 29 years old in good health. The V and J genes are TRBV5-1 and TRBJ1-6; unclear D gene. The specimen sequenced was memory CD4+ T cells sorted from blood. Subset indicated: CD45RA-negative fraction. CDR3 coding DNA: TGCGCCAGCAGCTTGGATAGCTATAATTCACCCCTCCACTTT. Translation gives CASSLDSYNSPLHF.